A selection of T cell receptor beta chains follows, all from one sample in a study of a mutant IDH1 vaccine in newly diagnosed glioma. TCRdb's table, derived via immunoSEQ multiplex PCR, lists solely in-frame clones and lacks some. The sample lists approximately 60,000 clones; over 80% were seen once. What these receptors recognize is not known. This material consisted of PBMCs, taken from a glioma patient whose treatment included an IDH1 peptide vaccine. These TCRs come from a man aged 25 to 40 with glioma. The CDR3 runs from the conserved cysteine through the conserved F or W. A D gene is named only where the DNA matches it firmly. The size of a clone is reported for some rows only, either as once, few or many, or as a class for expanded clones.

TRBV29-1	-	-	TRBJ2-7	TGCAGCGTTGAAGATGAGAGGGCAGGGCAGTACTTC	CSVEDERAGQYF
TRBV6-1	-	-	TRBJ1-3	TGTGCCAGCAGTGAATGGCAGGAATCCTCTGGAAACACCATATATTTT	CASSEWQESSGNTIYF
TRBV5-4	-	-	TRBJ2-7	TGTGCCAGCAGCCCTCCGGGCCTTCGCCACGAGCAGTACTTC	CASSPPGLRHEQYF
TRBV5-6	-	-	TRBJ1-2	TGTGCCAGCAGCTTGGGGGTTCCGTATGGCTACATCTTC	CASSLGVPYGYIF
TRBV7-2	-	-	TRBJ1-6	TGTGCCAGCAGCTTAGGCAGGGATTCACCCCTCCACTTT	CASSLGRDSPLHF
TRBV14	-	-	TRBJ2-3	TGTGCCAGCAGCCTCCCTACGCCTAGCGGCACAGATACGCAGTATTTT	CASSLPTPSGTDTQYF
TRBV7-8	TRBD2	-	TRBJ2-5	TGTGCCAGCAGCTTATTCGGAGGGGGACTAGCGGGGATACAAGAGACCCAGTACTTC	CASSLFGGGLAGIQETQYF
TRBV6-1	TRBD2	-	TRBJ2-7	TGTGCCAGCAGAGCCTATCTAGCGGGGTCTTACGAGCAGTACTTC	CASRAYLAGSYEQYF
TRBV10-2	TRBD1	-	TRBJ1-1	TGCGCCAGCAGGGAGGCCGGGACAGGGAACACTGAAGCTTTCTTT	CASREAGTGNTEAFF
TRBV18	-	-	TRBJ2-7	TGTGCCAGCTCACCACCGAGGAGATTAGACGAGCAGTACTTC	CASSPPRRLDEQYF
TRBV7-6	-	-	TRBJ2-5	TGTGCCAGCAGTTCAAACCCTCCGGGGGCCGAGACCCAGTACTTC	CASSSNPPGAETQYF
TRBV7-2	-	-	TRBJ2-7	TGTGCCAGCACAAAACTAGGAGGGAACTACGAGCAGTACTTC	CASTKLGGNYEQYF
TRBV5-5	-	-	TRBJ1-2	TGTGCCAGCAGCTTGGACGGGCAAACCTATGGCTACACCTTC	CASSLDGQTYGYTF
TRBV28	TRBD1	-	TRBJ2-1	TGTGCCAGCAGTCCGGGACAGGGGCTTGGAAACTCCTACAATGAGCAGTTCTTC	CASSPGQGLGNSYNEQFF
TRBV29-1	TRBD1	once	TRBJ1-2	TGCAGCGTTGAGGGACAGGGGCGGGGTTGGAATGGCTACACCTTC	CSVEGQGRGWNGYTF
TRBV7-2	TRBD2	-	TRBJ2-2	TGTGCCAGCAGCTTATTTGGACTAGCGGGGGGTACCGGGGAGCTGTTTTTT	CASSLFGLAGGTGELFF
TRBV10-2	-	-	TRBJ2-1	TGCGCCAGCAGTGATGATCCGAATGAGCAGTTCTTC	CASSDDPNEQFF
TRBV15	-	-	TRBJ1-2	TGTGCCACCAGCAGCGGGGGGCTAGTTGGTGGCTACACCTTC	CATSSGGLVGGYTF
TRBV14	-	-	TRBJ2-5	TGTGCCAGCAGCCGTAGAACAGGAGGGGAAGAGACCCAGTACTTC	CASSRRTGGEETQYF
TRBV7-2	-	-	TRBJ1-2	TGTGCCAGCAGCTTCAGTAGAACTAACTATGGCTACACCTTC	CASSFSRTNYGYTF
TRBV7-2	TRBD2	-	TRBJ2-7	TGTGCCAGCCGGCGGAGGGTAGCGGGGCCCTACGAGCAGTACTTC	CASRRRVAGPYEQYF
TRBV13	-	-	TRBJ2-7	TGTGCCAGCAGCCCCCCAGGACAGCCCTACGAGCAGTACTTC	CASSPPGQPYEQYF
TRBV5-4	-	-	TRBJ2-1	TGTGCCAGCAGCTTGGGGGGCTCCTACAATGAGCAGTTCTTC	CASSLGGSYNEQFF
TRBV2	-	-	TRBJ2-3	TGTGCCAGCAGTGGGCTAGGCGTTGATACGCAGTATTTT	CASSGLGVDTQYF
TRBV28	TRBD1	-	TRBJ2-7	TGTGCCAGCAGTCCGGTTTTGGGACAGGGGAAGCAGTACTTC	CASSPVLGQGKQYF
TRBV10-2	TRBD2	-	TRBJ2-7	TGCGCCAGCAGTGAGTCCGGTCCCGGGACTAGCGACCACGAGCAGTACTTC	CASSESGPGTSDHEQYF
TRBV2	-	-	TRBJ1-3	TGTGCCAGCTGGGACGGTAGAAACACCATATATTTT	CASWDGRNTIYF
TRBV4-1	TRBD1	-	TRBJ2-6	TGCGCCAGCAGCCAAGAATGGACAGGGTTATCTGGGGCCAACGTCCTGACTTTC	CASSQEWTGLSGANVLTF
TRBV2	TRBD1	-	TRBJ1-2	TGTGCCAGCCAAGGGACAGGGGGCCGATATGGCTACACCTTC	CASQGTGGRYGYTF
TRBV30	-	-	TRBJ1-2	TGTGCCTGGAGTTTCCAACAGGGCAACTATGGCTACACCTTC	CAWSFQQGNYGYTF
TRBV5-6	TRBD1	-	TRBJ2-7	TGTGCCAGCAGATCCACAGGGGTCAGCTCCTACGAGCAGTACTTC	CASRSTGVSSYEQYF
TRBV5-5	-	-	TRBJ1-5	TGTGCCACCGGACAGATCGATCAGCCCCAGCATTTT	CATGQIDQPQHF
TRBV11-2	-	few	TRBJ1-1	TGTGCCACCGAGCGTAAAGGCTCGGGGGCCACTGAAGCTTTCTTT	CATERKGSGATEAFF
TRBV28	TRBD2	-	TRBJ2-1	TGTGCCAGCAGTTCCGCCCGCGGGGGGGCATCGAATGAGCAGTTCTTC	CASSSARGGASNEQFF
TRBV28	-	-	TRBJ2-3	TGTGCCAGCACGGGGGGCACAGATACGCAGTATTTT	CASTGGTDTQYF
TRBV18	-	-	TRBJ1-2	TGTGCCAGCTCACCACCTCTAATATCGGGCTATGGCTACACCTTC	CASSPPLISGYGYTF
TRBV11-2	-	-	TRBJ1-4	TGTGCCAGCAGGCCTTTAATGGGTAAAAAACTGTTTTTT	CASRPLMGKKLFF
TRBV5-4	-	once	TRBJ2-4	TGTGCCAGCAGCATCATGCAGGGTGTCAAAAACATTCAGTACTTC	CASSIMQGVKNIQYF
TRBV7-9	-	-	TRBJ2-7	TGTGCCAGCAGCTTGCCAAACTACGAGCAGTACTTC	CASSLPNYEQYF
TRBV5-1	-	-	TRBJ1-2	TGCGCCAGCAGCTTCGGAGGGGAAGGCTACACCTTC	CASSFGGEGYTF
TRBV5-1	-	few	TRBJ1-1	TGCGCCAGTAACGTCGGGACGAACACTGAAGCTTTCTTT	CASNVGTNTEAFF
TRBV5-5	TRBD1	-	TRBJ2-7	TGTGCCAGCAGCTCCATCGCGGGGACAGGGACAACCTACGAGCAGTACTTC	CASSSIAGTGTTYEQYF
TRBV7-9	-	-	TRBJ2-7	TGTGCCAGCAGCTTAGCTAAAGGACAGAATCGGTACGAGCAGTACTTC	CASSLAKGQNRYEQYF
TRBV28	-	-	TRBJ2-7	TGTGCCAGCAGTTTGGAGGGATACGAGCAGTACTTC	CASSLEGYEQYF
TRBV21-1	-	-	TRBJ1-2	TGTGCCAGCAGCAAATTCCACAGGGGAAGCTACACCTTC	CASSKFHRGSYTF
TRBV30	TRBD1	-	TRBJ2-7	TGTGCCTGGAGTCGGGGACAGGTCTCCTACGAGCAGTACTTC	CAWSRGQVSYEQYF
TRBV7-2	TRBD1	-	TRBJ1-2	TGTGCCAGCAGCCTGGGCCAGGGGGCGGGTGGCTACACCTTC	CASSLGQGAGGYTF
TRBV27	-	once	TRBJ2-1	TGTGCCAGCAGTTTACGTTCGCAGGGACCCTACAATGAGCAGTTCTTC	CASSLRSQGPYNEQFF
TRBV6-6	-	-	TRBJ2-7	TGTGCCAGCGCCCAGGGCGGTTTAATGGAGTACGAGCAGTACTTC	CASAQGGLMEYEQYF
TRBV15	-	-	TRBJ1-4	TGTGCCACCAGCAGAGAGAAGGGGAGAAAACTGTTTTTT	CATSREKGRKLFF
TRBV7-5	-	-	TRBJ1-3	TGTGTCAGAAGCTTAAATACAGGGCTCCCTGGAAACACCATATATTTT	CVRSLNTGLPGNTIYF
TRBV5-4	-	many	TRBJ2-5	TGTGCCAGCAGCGGAAGATTAGGAGAAGAGACCCAGTACTTC	CASSGRLGEETQYF
TRBV4-1	TRBD1	few	TRBJ1-2	TGCGCCAGCAGCCAAGGGACAGGGGTTTCTAACTATGGCTACACCTTC	CASSQGTGVSNYGYTF
TRBV18	TRBD1	few	TRBJ1-2	TGTGCCAGCTCACCACCGGATGGGGGACAGGACTTGGATGGCTACACCTTC	CASSPPDGGQDLDGYTF